This TCR beta chain derives from a study of blood T cells in healthy people across ages. Study outcomes and limitations: One million T cells yielded diversity estimates that were considered underestimates.

Germline-derived CDR1 and CDR2 are SGHTA and FQGNSA. Trimming pared 0 bases from V and 5 bases from J, leaving 14 bases between. This CDR3 has 15 residues. As regards this clonotype: Its cognate antigen is unknown.

Using a J-beta primer mix together with a sample-barcoded 5' primer, a second PCR was run for about 6 to 11 cycles. Template switching added a 12-random-nucleotide identifier to every cDNA molecule. Sequencing of every sample gave 3 million or more CDR3-containing paired-end reads. TCRdb reprocessed the 5' RACE reads via MiXCR and lists one record per CDR3 protein. Of approximately 790,000 distinct CDR3 sequences listed, less than 80% are singletons. The sequence came from a young man in good health. Source material: blood. The chain has TRBV7-2 and TRBJ2-7, with D unclear. CDR3 sequence (DNA): TGTGCCAGCAGCTTAGCGATGGGTAGTTCCCACGAGCAGTACTTC. It encodes CASSLAMGSSHEQYF. The variable domain in full, with the rest retrieved from reference TRBV7-2 and TRBJ2-7, is GAGVSQSPSNKVTEKGKDVELRCDPISGHTALYWYRQSLGQGLEFLIYFQGNSAPDKSGLPSDRFSAERTGGSVSTLTIQRTQQEDSAVYLCASSLAMGSSHEQYFGPGTRLTVT.